A single sample gave rise to the 30 T cell receptor beta chains below, sequenced in a study of stem cell transplantation in POMP-related autoinflammatory disease. TCRdb keeps only in-frame clones here, not all; method: immunoSEQ multiplex PCR. The repertoire consists of roughly 68,000 clones, with just over 90% occurring once and the leading ten covering around 0.72%. The material sequenced was CD4+ T cells from PBMCs, taken after stem cell transplantation. All receptors come from a human patient with POMP-related autoinflammation and immune dysregulation (PRAID). Some T cells may possibly be graft donor cells.

In this sample, this clone turned up once. The chain has TRBV2 and TRBJ1-4, with 7 bases lining up with TRBD1. After removal of 4 bases from V and 0 bases from J, the junction contained 5 bases not matched to a gene. CDR3 size: 16 residues. The germline CDR1 and CDR2 sequences are SNHLY and FYNNEI. The CDR3 spells CASSVGQIATNEKLFF. The CDR3, as DNA: TGTGCCAGCAGTGTGGGACAGATTGCAACTAATGAAAAACTGTTTTTT.

This chain connects TRBV3-1 (or the pseudogene TRBV3-2) to TRBJ2-7; 9 bases fit TRBD2. Germline V gene lookup returns CDR1 LGHDT and CDR2 YNNKEL (reference sequence). With 3 bases clipped from V and 0 bases from J, the junction kept 3 bases outside the gene matches. The length of the CDR3 is 15 residues. The CDR3 protein is CASSHQGLASYEQYF. CDR3 DNA sequence: TGTGCCAGCAGCCACCAGGGACTAGCCTCCTACGAGCAGTACTTC.

The genes are TRBV7-6 and TRBJ2-4; 9 nucleotides match TRBD1. Germline V gives CDR1 SGHVS, CDR2 FNYEAQ. V gave up 5 bases and J gave up 1 base; unmatched junction bases: 9. The CDR3 is 17 amino acids. CDR3 amino acids: CASSPLYRGQAKNIQYF. CDR3 in DNA: TGTGCCAGCAGCCCCTTATACAGGGGGCAGGCCAAAAACATTCAGTACTTC.

The chain uses TRBV4-1 and TRBJ2-2; TRBD2 aligns across 11 bases. In germline, CDR1 is MGHRA, CDR2 YSYEKL. V dropped 0 bases and J dropped 4; count of bases not matched to a gene: 13. The CDR3 consists of 20 residues. The CDR3 nucleotides are TGCGCCAGCAGCCAAGAGGGACTAGCGGCCCTCCAGCGGGGCACCGGGGAGCTGTTTTTT. It translates to CASSQEGLAALQRGTGELFF.

The rearrangement joins TRBV27 to TRBJ1-4, with a tentative D call TRBD1 (5 bases). Per the germline V gene, CDR1 is MNHEY and CDR2 is SMNVEV (reference sequence). CDR3 length: 16 amino acids. V was pared by 0 bases and J by 8 bases, with 16 bases between. CDR3 nucleotides: TGTGCCAGCAGTTTATCGGCTAGACAGAATAAGGAAAAACTGTTTTTT. Protein sequence: CASSLSARQNKEKLFF.

This clone was observed a single time. CDR3 protein: CASSLLGANTGELFF. CDR3 nucleotide sequence: TGTGCCAGCAGCCTGTTAGGGGCGAACACCGGGGAGCTGTTTTTT. V and J are TRBV28 and TRBJ2-2, with a possible D match to TRBD1 (5 bases). The CDR3 consists of 15 residues. Looked up from germline, CDR1 is MDHEN and CDR2 is SYDVKM. The V end lost 6 bases, the J end lost 0 bases, and 11 bases lay between the germline ends.

V and J are TRBV5-1 and TRBJ2-5, with D maybe TRBD2 (7 bases). Germline-derived CDR1 and CDR2 are SGHRS and YFSETQ. The ends were cut back, 0 bases at V and 3 bases at J, with 15 bases in the middle. This CDR3 spans 16 amino acids. CDR3: CASSLASRGAEETQYF. The CDR3 DNA reads TGCGCCAGCAGCTTGGCCTCCCGGGGGGCAGAAGAGACCCAGTACTTC.

This chain's CDR3 is CASSQIAPGQNYGYTF. CDR3 DNA sequence: TGTGCCAGCAGCCAGATAGCGCCGGGGCAGAACTATGGCTACACCTTC. The J gene is TRBJ1-2, the V gene TRBV4-2; possibly TRBD1 for D (5 bases). Between the trimmed V and J ends, which lost 3 bases and 2 bases, there was a span of 16 bases. This CDR3 has 16 residues. Germline values: CDR1 LGHNA, CDR2 YNFKEQ.

The genes are TRBV29-1 and TRBJ2-5; 9 bases map to TRBD2. V lost 6 bases, J lost 3 bases, and 17 bases stayed unmatched. The CDR3 length is 17 residues. In germline, CDR1 is SQVTM, CDR2 ANQGSEA. Here the CDR3 reads CSVQTPAGGPVEETQYF. The CDR3 DNA is TGCAGCGTCCAGACACCCGCGGGAGGGCCAGTGGAAGAGACCCAGTACTTC.

The chain recombines TRBV24-1 with TRBJ1-2; 10 bases match TRBD1. Losses at the gene ends were 3 bases for V and 3 bases for J; bases not matched to a gene: 6. CDR3 size: 16 residues. Germline values: CDR1 KGHDR, CDR2 SFDVKD. Here the CDR3 reads CATSDRPGTGDYGYTF. In nucleotides, the CDR3 is TGTGCCACCAGTGATCGTCCCGGGACAGGGGACTATGGCTACACCTTC.

The chain uses TRBV5-4 and TRBJ2-7, with a possible D match to TRBD2 (6 bases). This CDR3 region has 14 residues. The germline V gene has CDR1 SGHNT and CDR2 YYREEE (reference sequence). The V and J ends lost 4 bases and 0 bases respectively, with 11 bases between them. In DNA, the CDR3 is TGTGCCAGCAGCCGGGGACTGGTCTCCTACGAGCAGTACTTC. It codes for CASSRGLVSYEQYF.

The gene calls are TRBV3-1 (or the pseudogene TRBV3-2) and TRBJ1-2; 7 bases agree with TRBD1. With 3 bases clipped from V and 1 base from J, the junction kept 8 bases outside the gene matches. The CDR3 runs to 16 residues. CDR1 is LGHDT, CDR2 YNNKEL, per germline (reference sequence). The CDR3 DNA reads TGTGCCAGCAGCCATCGCGGGACAGAGGATAACTATGGCTACACCTTC. This encodes CASSHRGTEDNYGYTF.

The chain has TRBV25-1 and TRBJ1-3; the D is unclear. Trimming shortened V by 3 bases and J by 0 bases, and 9 bases separated the two germline ends. This CDR3 contains 15 residues. Germline V lookup: CDR1 MGHDK, CDR2 SYGVNS. This chain's CDR3 is CASSDPSFSGNTIYF. For the CDR3, the DNA is TGTGCCAGCAGTGACCCGAGCTTCTCTGGAAACACCATATATTTT.

In this sample, this clone turned up once. The rearrangement joins TRBV5-5 to TRBJ2-5; no clear D gene. V lost 3 bases and J 0 bases, leaving 9 bases between the germline ends. CDR1 and CDR2 from the germline V gene are SGHKS and YYEKEE (reference sequence). CDR3 length: 14 residues. The chain's CDR3 is CASSSDAYQETQYF. CDR3 nucleotides: TGTGCCAGCAGCTCCGACGCGTACCAAGAGACCCAGTACTTC.

This chain uses TRBV3-1 (or the pseudogene TRBV3-2) with TRBJ2-5; 12 bases line up with TRBD2. CDR1 and CDR2 (germline): LGHDT, YNNKEL (reference sequence). This CDR3 spans 15 amino acids. V shed 1 base and J 7 bases; nucleotides not matched to a gene: 4. CDR3 loop: CASSQGTTSGRTQYF. The CDR3 DNA reads as TGTGCCAGCAGCCAAGGAACGACTAGCGGGAGGACCCAGTACTTC.

The J gene is TRBJ2-7, the V gene TRBV10-2; TRBD1 aligns across 8 bases. The CDR3 runs to 17 residues. Looked up from germline, CDR1 is WSHSY and CDR2 is SAAADI. Trimming at V came to 2 bases and at J to 3 bases, leaving 12 bases not matched to a gene. CDR3 in DNA: TGCGCCAGCAGTGAGGAGTGGGGGACAGGACTTTACTACGAGCAGTACTTC. Translation: CASSEEWGTGLYYEQYF.

This chain joins TRBV6-5 and TRBJ1-1; no clear D gene. CDR1 and CDR2 (germline): MNHEY, SVGAGI. The CDR3 covers 13 residues. Trimming shortened V by 6 bases and J by 6 bases, and 14 bases separated the two germline ends. CDR3 nucleotides: TGTGCCAGCAGCTTGGACCCCTGGGCTGAAGCTTTCTTT. This translates into CASSLDPWAEAFF.

The chain is built from TRBV7-8 and TRBJ2-5; 10 bases align to TRBD2. J gave up 2 bases and V 0 bases, and 9 bases lay outside the gene matches. In germline, CDR1 is SGHVS, CDR2 FQNEAQ. This CDR3 contains 18 residues. CDR3 sequence (DNA): TGTGCCAGCAGCTTAGCTAGCGGGGGGATTCCACTTCAAGAGACCCAGTACTTC. Translated, it gives CASSLASGGIPLQETQYF.

The genes are TRBV5-6 and TRBJ2-7; TRBD2 matches at 8 bases. The CDR3 extends over 14 amino acids. The germline V gene encodes CDR1 SGHDT and CDR2 YYEEEE. Germline trimming cut 2 bases from V and 7 bases from J; bases unmatched to any gene: 8. The CDR3 nucleotides are TGTGCCAGCAGCTTTCGGGAGGGCCGTCGGGAGCAGTACTTC. Translated: CASSFREGRREQYF.

The chain combines TRBV2 with TRBJ1-6; no clear D. This CDR3 is 15 amino acids long. Germline CDR1 and CDR2: SNHLY and FYNNEI. The ends were cut back, 2 bases at V and 5 bases at J, with 10 bases in the middle. The CDR3, as DNA: TGTGCCAGCAGTGAATCGTCTGGGGATAATTCACCCCTCCACTTT. It yields the protein CASSESSGDNSPLHF.

The chain uses TRBV7-9 and TRBJ1-1; D is unclear. The CDR3 is 16 amino acids. Germline-derived CDR1 and CDR2 are SEHNR and FQNEAQ (reference sequence). The V and J ends lost 1 base and 5 bases respectively, with 17 bases between them. CDR3 loop: CASSLGPASIGTEAFF. CDR3 coding DNA: TGTGCCAGCAGCTTAGGTCCGGCCTCAATTGGGACTGAAGCTTTCTTT.

The chain is built from TRBV10-2 and TRBJ1-1, with TRBD1 matching over 7 bases. The CDR3 has 11 amino acids. Germline loops: CDR1 WSHSY, CDR2 SAAADI. CDR3 coding DNA: TGCGCAACCAGGGGGGACACTGAAGCTTTCTTT. Amino acids: CATRGDTEAFF.

This chain joins TRBV12-5 and TRBJ2-5; D not resolved. CDR1 is LGHNT, CDR2 FRNRAP, per germline. CDR3 length: 12 residues. Trimming stripped 4 bases from V and 5 bases from J, with 8 bases between. CDR3 coding DNA: TGTGCTAGTGGTTGGGAAGGGGAGACCCAGTACTTC. It is translated as CASGWEGETQYF.

The rearrangement uses TRBV29-1 and TRBJ2-4; tentatively, D is TRBD1 or TRBD2 (6 bases each). The CDR3 sequence is 13 residues long. Germline CDR1 reads SQVTM; CDR2 reads ANQGSEA. Trimming cost V 8 bases and J 6 bases, with 17 bases left between them. CDR3 amino acids: CSRGGPGGNIQYF. The CDR3 DNA follows: TGCAGCCGAGGGGGGCCGGGTGGAAACATTCAGTACTTC.

The chain uses TRBV19 and TRBJ1-1; 7 bases match TRBD1. Trimming cost V 8 bases and J 5 bases; bases outside gene matches: 14. Germline values: CDR1 LNHDA, CDR2 SQIVND (reference sequence). The CDR3 sequence is 15 residues long. The CDR3 nucleotides read TGTGCCAGTGGACCTCGCCAACAGGGGAGTACTGAAGCTTTCTTT. Translation: CASGPRQQGSTEAFF.

Only one count was recorded for this clone. This chain joins TRBV6-5 and TRBJ1-4, with 8 bases identical to TRBD1. The V and J ends lost 6 bases and 7 bases, in that order; junction bases with no gene match: 10. Germline CDR1 MNHEY, CDR2 SVGAGI. There are 15 residues in the CDR3. CDR3 amino acids: CASRHAGGEVEKLFF. The DNA of the CDR3 is TGTGCCAGCAGACACGCAGGGGGCGAGGTTGAAAAACTGTTTTTT.

Only one count was recorded for this clone. J is TRBJ1-2 and V is TRBV6-5; D possibly corresponds to TRBD1 (6 bases). Deletions cut 7 bases from V and 3 bases from J, with 9 bases between. Germline loops: CDR1 MNHEY, CDR2 SVGAGI. The CDR3 sequence is 12 residues long. The CDR3 sequence: CASTNRDYGYTF. In DNA, the CDR3 is TGTGCCAGCACAAACAGGGACTATGGCTACACCTTC.

The chain has TRBV5-1 and TRBJ1-1; D not resolved. The CDR3 runs to 14 residues. Trimming cost V 4 bases and J 0 bases, with 10 bases left between them. Germline CDR1 reads SGHRS; CDR2 reads YFSETQ. The CDR3 region is CASSRGVMNTEAFF. The CDR3 DNA follows: TGCGCCAGCAGCCGCGGGGTAATGAACACTGAAGCTTTCTTT.

The chain couples TRBV28 to TRBJ2-5, with TRBD2 matching 8 bases. Germline V gene lookup returns CDR1 MDHEN and CDR2 SYDVKM. The trim removed 5 bases at V and 5 bases at J, leaving 10 bases unmatched. CDR3 length equals 15 residues. The DNA for the CDR3 is TGTGCCAGCAGTGACCCCGGGGGGGGCGCGGAGACCCAGTACTTC. As protein: CASSDPGGGAETQYF.

The chain employs TRBV2 and TRBJ2-7, with D unclear. The CDR3 length is 16 residues. V lost 3 bases, J lost 0 bases, and 15 bases lay in between. Per the germline V gene, CDR1 is SNHLY and CDR2 is FYNNEI. CDR3 region: CASSERLASLSYEQYF. The DNA for the CDR3 is TGTGCCAGCAGTGAGCGGCTGGCGTCCCTCTCCTACGAGCAGTACTTC. Using reference TRBV2 and TRBJ2-7 for the parts outside the CDR3, the full variable domain is EPEVTQTPSHQVTQMGQEVILRCVPISNHLYFYWYRQILGQKVEFLVSFYNNEISEKSEIFDDQFSVERPDGSNFTLKIRSTKLEDSAMYFCASSERLASLSYEQYFGPGTRLTVT.